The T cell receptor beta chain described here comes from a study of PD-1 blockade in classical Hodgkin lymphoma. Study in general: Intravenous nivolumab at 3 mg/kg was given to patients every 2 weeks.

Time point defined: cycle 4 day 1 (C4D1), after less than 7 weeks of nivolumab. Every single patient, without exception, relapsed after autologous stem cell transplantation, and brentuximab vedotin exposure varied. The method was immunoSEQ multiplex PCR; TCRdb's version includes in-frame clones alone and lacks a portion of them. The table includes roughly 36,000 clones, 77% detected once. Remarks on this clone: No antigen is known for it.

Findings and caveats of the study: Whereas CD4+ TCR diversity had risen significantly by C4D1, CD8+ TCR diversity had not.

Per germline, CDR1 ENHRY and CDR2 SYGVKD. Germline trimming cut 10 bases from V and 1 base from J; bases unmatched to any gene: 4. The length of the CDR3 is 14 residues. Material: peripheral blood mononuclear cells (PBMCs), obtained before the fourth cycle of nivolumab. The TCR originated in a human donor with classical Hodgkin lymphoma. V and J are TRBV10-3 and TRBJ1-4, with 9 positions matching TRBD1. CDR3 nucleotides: TGTGCCACCACAGGGGGCCGAACTAATGAAAAACTGTTTTTT. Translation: CATTGGRTNEKLFF.